A selection of T cell receptor beta chains follows, all from one sample in a study of blood T cells in healthy people across ages. MiXCR, applied by TCRdb to the 5' RACE reads, yields one record per CDR3 protein. The profile shows hundreds of thousands of distinct CDR3 sequences, 55% to 70% of them singletons. Sequencing was done on a sample of blood. These receptors were obtained from a man aged 25 to 45 in good health. Both conserved end residues are part of each CDR3. Fields, in order: D gene, clone size, J gene, CDR3 length, V gene, CDR3 protein, CDR3 DNA. A D gene is named only where the DNA matches it firmly. Not every row has a clone size; where given, it reads once, few, many or a size class.

>.|few|TRBJ2-5|14|TRBV5-1
CASSLGPEQETQYF
TGCGCCAGCAGCTTGGGCCCAGAACAAGAGACCCAGTACTTC
>TRBD1|.|TRBJ2-7|15|TRBV20-1
CSASHRGLNSYEQYF
TGCAGTGCTAGCCACAGGGGGCTTAACTCCTACGAGCAGTACTTC
>.|.|TRBJ1-2|12|TRBV12-3/TRBV12-4
CASSFFREGYTF
TGTGCCAGCAGTTTCTTTCGGGAGGGCTACACCTTC
>TRBD2|.|TRBJ2-7|14|TRBV5-1
CASRVASGSYEQYF
TGCGCCAGCAGGGTCGCTAGCGGGTCCTACGAGCAGTACTTC
>.|.|TRBJ1-2|13|TRBV18
CASSPPENYGYTF
TGTGCCAGCTCACCGCCAGAGAACTATGGCTACACCTTC
>.|few|TRBJ1-5|13|TRBV30
CAWSQDTYQPQHF
TGTGCCTGGAGTCAGGATACATATCAGCCCCAGCATTTT
>.|few|TRBJ2-7|13|TRBV29-1
CSVGGGMTYEQYF
TGCAGCGTTGGCGGAGGGATGACCTACGAGCAGTACTTC
>.|few|TRBJ1-5|16|TRBV7-8
CASSLAVSGLRQPQHF
TGTGCCAGCAGCTTAGCTGTATCAGGGCTCCGACAGCCCCAGCATTTT
>TRBD1|.|TRBJ1-5|13|TRBV6-5
CASQGAFNQPQHF
TGTGCCAGTCAGGGGGCCTTCAATCAGCCCCAGCATTTT
>TRBD1|.|TRBJ1-1|13|TRBV20-1
CSAAGGGQPEAFF
TGCAGTGCTGCCGGGGGGGGACAGCCTGAAGCTTTCTTT
>.|many|TRBJ2-5|14|TRBV28
CASSSRGREETQYF
TGTGCCAGCTCGTCCAGAGGCAGGGAAGAGACCCAGTACTTC
>TRBD1|.|TRBJ2-5|16|TRBV12-3/TRBV12-4
CASRKDREGFGETQYF
TGTGCCAGCAGAAAAGACAGGGAAGGTTTCGGAGAGACCCAGTACTTC
>.|many|TRBJ2-1|12|TRBV7-8
CASSLAGLEQFF
TGTGCCAGCAGCTTAGCTGGACTGGAGCAGTTCTTC
>.|.|TRBJ1-4|15|TRBV20-1
CSARAPGEGSQKLFF
TGCAGTGCTAGAGCCCCGGGGGAGGGGTCCCAGAAACTGTTTTTT
>.|.|TRBJ2-1|15|TRBV7-9
CASSLLVELGNEQFF
TGTGCCAGCAGCTTGCTCGTGGAGCTGGGTAATGAGCAGTTCTTC
>.|.|TRBJ2-2|16|TRBV2
CASRRRGSPNTGELFF
TGTGCCAGCCGAAGGCGGGGAAGTCCGAACACCGGGGAGCTGTTTTTT
>.|.|TRBJ2-4|16|TRBV10-3
CAISESRGGSTDIQYF
TGTGCCATCAGTGAGTCGAGGGGGGGGAGCACTGACATTCAGTACTTC
>.|.|TRBJ2-7|11|TRBV14
CASSQDGEQYF
TGTGCCAGCAGCCAAGACGGCGAGCAGTACTTC
>TRBD2|.|TRBJ2-7|14|TRBV20-1
CSATTSGNPYEQYF
TGCAGTGCGACGACTAGCGGAAACCCCTACGAGCAGTACTTC
>.|.|TRBJ2-7|16|TRBV28
CASSPLGGFQGVEQYF
TGTGCCAGCAGTCCATTAGGGGGGTTCCAGGGGGTCGAGCAGTACTTC
>.|.|TRBJ2-5|11|TRBV6-5
CASSYERTQYF
TGTGCCAGCAGTTACGAGAGGACCCAGTACTTC
>.|.|TRBJ2-2|16|TRBV12-3/TRBV12-4
CASSLGVAGNTGELFF
TGTGCCAGCAGTTTGGGGGTCGCAGGGAACACCGGGGAGCTGTTTTTT
>.|.|TRBJ2-1|14|TRBV7-2
CASSPRVAVDEQFF
TGTGCCAGCAGCCCTCGGGTGGCGGTCGATGAGCAGTTCTTC
>.|.|TRBJ2-6|16|TRBV10-3
CAISRTVDSGANVLTF
TGTGCCATCAGCCGGACGGTGGACTCTGGGGCCAACGTCCTGACTTTC
>.|.|TRBJ2-1|14|TRBV7-8
CASSLEEGSNEQFF
TGTGCCAGCAGCTTAGAGGAGGGTTCCAATGAGCAGTTCTTC
>.|.|TRBJ1-3|12|TRBV20-1
CSARGGGNTIYF
TGCAGTGCTAGAGGGGGTGGAAACACCATATATTTT
>.|.|TRBJ2-1|16|TRBV3-1
CASSQGGRGHGNEQFF
TGTGCCAGCAGCCAAGGGGGGAGGGGGCATGGTAATGAGCAGTTCTTC
>.|.|TRBJ1-2|11|TRBV30
CAWTPLYGYTF
TGTGCCTGGACCCCCCTCTATGGCTACACCTTC
>TRBD2|.|TRBJ2-2|18|TRBV9
CASSVAPSGRAGTGELFF
TGTGCCAGCAGCGTAGCTCCGAGCGGGAGGGCCGGAACCGGGGAGCTGTTTTTT
>.|.|TRBJ2-3|16|TRBV9
CASSVVISGGTDTQYF
TGTGCCAGCAGCGTAGTTATTAGCGGCGGCACAGATACGCAGTATTTT
>TRBD2|few|TRBJ2-1|15|TRBV4-3
CASSLTSGRGGEQFF
TGCGCCAGCAGCCTTACTAGCGGGAGAGGAGGTGAGCAGTTCTTC
>TRBD2|.|TRBJ2-2|18|TRBV5-6
CASSLSPGGGALTGELFF
TGTGCCAGCAGCTTGTCCCCGGGAGGTGGAGCGTTAACCGGGGAGCTGTTTTTT
>.|few|TRBJ2-5|13|TRBV9
CASSVGHQETQYF
TGTGCCAGCAGTGTGGGACACCAAGAGACCCAGTACTTC
>.|.|TRBJ1-1|14|TRBV6-5
CASSYREMNTEAFF
TGTGCCAGCAGTTACCGGGAGATGAACACTGAAGCTTTCTTT
>.|.|TRBJ2-5|14|TRBV20-1
CSARDSYNGETQYF
TGCAGTGCTAGAGATTCCTACAATGGGGAGACCCAGTACTTC
>.|many|TRBJ2-7|16|TRBV7-2
CASSREANPASYEQYF
TGTGCCAGCAGCCGAGAGGCTAACCCCGCCTCCTACGAGCAGTACTTC
>.|few|TRBJ1-2|10|TRBV29-1
CSVGQDGYTF
TGCAGCGTTGGACAGGATGGCTACACCTTC
>TRBD1|.|TRBJ2-2|15|TRBV7-2
CASSLIGQGAGELFF
TGTGCCAGCAGCTTAATCGGACAGGGGGCTGGGGAGCTGTTTTTT
>.|.|TRBJ2-1|13|TRBV27
CASSLDWVTRQFF
TGTGCCAGCAGTTTAGATTGGGTCACTCGGCAGTTCTTC
>TRBD2|.|TRBJ2-7|14|TRBV4-1
CASSQVATSDEQYF
TGCGCCAGCAGCCAAGTGGCCACTAGCGACGAGCAGTACTTC
>.|few|TRBJ2-5|13|TRBV29-1
CSVEDAGSETQYF
TGCAGCGTTGAAGATGCAGGGTCAGAGACCCAGTACTTC
>.|.|TRBJ1-5|13|TRBV10-3
CAISAGPNQPQHF
TGTGCCATCAGCGCAGGGCCAAATCAGCCCCAGCATTTT
>TRBD1|.|TRBJ2-7|13|TRBV10-3
CAIRSGQGGEQYF
TGTGCCATCAGATCGGGACAGGGGGGCGAGCAGTACTTC
>.|.|TRBJ2-1|14|TRBV20-1
CSALHGLLYNEQFF
TGCAGTGCTCTCCACGGACTACTTTACAATGAGCAGTTCTTC
>.|.|TRBJ2-7|14|TRBV9
CAGSEGPLAHEQYF
TGTGCCGGCAGCGAGGGCCCCCTCGCCCACGAGCAGTACTTC
>.|.|TRBJ2-3|12|TRBV2
CASEVRSTTQYF
TGTGCCAGCGAAGTTCGCTCCACGACGCAGTATTTT
>TRBD1|.|TRBJ2-7|14|TRBV5-1
CASSLQGATLEQYF
TGCGCCAGCAGCTTGCAGGGGGCGACTCTCGAGCAGTACTTC
>.|.|TRBJ2-5|15|TRBV15
CATSRENGDAGTQYF
TGTGCCACCAGCAGAGAGAATGGTGATGCGGGGACCCAGTACTTC
>.|.|TRBJ2-3|14|TRBV20-1
CSARRDELGDTQYF
TGCAGTGCTAGAAGGGACGAACTTGGAGATACGCAGTATTTT
>.|.|TRBJ1-5|16|TRBV4-3
CASSQEGPPSGQPQHF
TGCGCCAGCAGCCAAGAGGGACCCCCGAGCGGTCAGCCCCAGCATTTT
>.|.|TRBJ2-5|12|TRBV20-1
CSATREIETQYF
TGCAGTGCTACCAGGGAGATAGAGACCCAGTACTTC
>TRBD2|.|TRBJ2-3|15|TRBV6-1
CASSDSGIGTDTQYF
TGTGCCAGCAGTGATAGCGGGATTGGCACAGATACGCAGTATTTT
>.|.|TRBJ2-5|13|TRBV2
CASTGTRTETQYF
TGTGCCAGCACTGGGACGCGGACAGAGACCCAGTACTTC
>.|once|TRBJ2-1|18|TRBV7-2
CASSLRTGSVSSYNEQFF
TGTGCCAGCAGCTTAAGAACGGGGTCGGTAAGCTCCTACAATGAGCAGTTCTTC